These 5 T cell receptor beta chains originate from one sample sequenced in a study of T cell responses to AZD1222 COVID-19 vaccine (dated by TCRdb to the early 2020s). In light of the paper, this sample's time point label describes: about 28 days (+/-7) after the second vaccine dose. The treatment or condition label here, explained by the study, means: meningococcal conjugate vaccine given as trial control. The library was generated by the immunoSEQ multiplex PCR assay. The table was pulled from immuneACCESS by TCRdb, which kept in-frame rearrangements only. Such tables lose some clones; where checked, under half of the loss comes from unresolved V genes, and the rest has no known cause. This sample holds about 120,000 clones; 80% to 95% were observed only once. Together, the top ten hold just over 4% of the sample. The specimen comprised peripheral blood, sampled 28 days after the second dose of the MenACWY control vaccine. These receptors originate from an adult who received the MenACWY meningococcal vaccine as a control.

The chain carries TRBV18 and TRBJ1-1; D remains ambiguous. V shed 3 bases and J shed 5 bases, with 13 bases lying between them. Per germline, CDR1 KGHSH and CDR2 LQKENI. The CDR3 consists of 14 residues. CDR3 in DNA: TGTGCCAGCTCACCGGTTTCCACCCGGACTGAAGCTTTCTTT. As protein: CASSPVSTRTEAFF.

This clone was counted a single time. The rearrangement uses TRBV19 and TRBJ1-5, with D maybe TRBD1 (6 bases). Germline CDR1 and CDR2: LNHDA and SQIVND (reference sequence). CDR3 length equals 16 residues. With 5 bases removed from V and 8 bases from J, the gap between germline ends came to 22 bases. The CDR3 loop is CASSPTPDSFREPQHF. The CDR3 DNA reads as TGTGCCAGTAGTCCGACACCGGACAGCTTTAGGGAGCCCCAGCATTTT.

V usage is TRBV3-1 (or the pseudogene TRBV3-2) and J usage is TRBJ2-2, with TRBD2 identical over 11 bases. With 3 bases clipped from V and 4 bases from J, the junction kept 19 bases outside the gene matches. The CDR3 is made up of 21 amino acids. Germline lookup yields CDR1 LGHDT and CDR2 YNNKEL (reference sequence). CDR3 residues: CASSQDLPDSGGALFTGELFF. The DNA of the CDR3 is TGTGCCAGCAGCCAGGATCTCCCGGATAGCGGGGGGGCATTGTTCACCGGGGAGCTGTTTTTT.

This clone appeared once. In nucleotides, the CDR3 is TGTGCCAGCAGCGTAGCGGGAGTACGGGGTAGCACAGATACGCAGTATTTT. Its translation: CASSVAGVRGSTDTQYF. This chain connects TRBV2 to TRBJ2-3, with 9 bases identical to TRBD2. The CDR3 loop spans 17 amino acids. From germline, CDR1 is SNHLY and CDR2 FYNNEI. V lost 6 bases and J lost 0; bases outside the gene matches: 10.

The chain has TRBV9 and TRBJ2-7; 12 positions agree with TRBD2. Trimming removed 4 bases from V and 0 bases from J; junction bases left unmatched: 2. The germline V gene has CDR1 SGDLS and CDR2 YYNGEE. This CDR3 contains 15 residues. CDR3 in amino acids: CASSLAGGPSYEQYF. CDR3 bases: TGTGCCAGCAGCCTAGCGGGAGGGCCCTCCTACGAGCAGTACTTC.